This T cell receptor (beta chain) was documented in a study of blood T cell repertoires in COVID-19. Study-wide background: Samples of COVID-19 (acute and convalescent) were obtained from the United States, Italy and Spain.

Here immunoSEQ multiplex PCR was the method, and the copy in TCRdb shows in-frame clones only, minus some. The profile shows approximately 210,000 clones, approximately 91% of them singletons. The CDR3 length is 16 residues. Germline V gene lookup returns CDR1 SGHTA and CDR2 FQGNSA. Trimming cost V 5 bases and J 2 bases, with 17 bases left between them. The sequence came from a man aged 40-50 years with acute or convalescent COVID-19. The genes are TRBV7-2 and TRBJ2-3; D is undetermined. Material for sequencing was peripheral blood. CDR3: CASSHQAVVNTDTQYF. The CDR3 nucleotides are TGTGCCAGCAGCCATCAGGCAGTAGTCAACACAGATACGCAGTATTTT. The full variable domain, with the rest looked up from reference TRBV7-2 and TRBJ2-3, is GAGVSQSPSNKVTEKGKDVELRCDPISGHTALYWYRQSLGQGLEFLIYFQGNSAPDKSGLPSDRFSAERTGGSVSTLTIQRTQQEDSAVYLCASSHQAVVNTDTQYFGPGTRLTVL.